The 30 T cell receptor beta chains reported below all come from one sample, sequenced in a study of blood T cell repertoires in COVID-19. The protocol was immunoSEQ multiplex PCR, while the TCRdb copy is restricted to in-frame clones and leaves out a portion. The profile shows 100,000 to 150,000 clones, 90% of them singletons. Sequenced: peripheral blood. The receptors were gathered from a man aged 60-69 years with COVID-19, enrolled during active disease.

CDR3 sequence: CAIGQSGQPQHF. The CDR3, as DNA: TGTGCCATCGGACAGTCTGGTCAGCCCCAGCATTTT. This chain links TRBV24-1 with TRBJ1-5, with a weak D call TRBD1 (6 bases). Per the germline V gene, CDR1 is KGHDR and CDR2 is SFDVKD. The CDR3 is made up of 12 amino acids. Trimming stripped 11 bases from V and 6 bases from J, with 13 bases between.

A word on this clone: Other nucleotide sequences in the sample specify the same CDR3. The chain links TRBV3-1 (or the pseudogene TRBV3-2) to TRBJ2-7; 11 bases fit TRBD2. V trimming: 1 base; J trimming: 4 bases; junction bases outside the gene matches: 3. CDR1 and CDR2 (germline): LGHDT, YNNKEL (reference sequence). This CDR3 contains 15 residues. CDR3 DNA sequence: TGTGCCAGCAGCCAAGGGCTAGCGGGAGGTTACGAGCAGTACTTC. Its protein is CASSQGLAGGYEQYF.

This rearrangement joins TRBV3-1 (or the pseudogene TRBV3-2) to TRBJ1-1; 7 bases line up with TRBD1. Germline lookup yields CDR1 LGHDT and CDR2 YNNKEL (reference sequence). The CDR3 consists of 15 residues. Trimming took 4 bases from V and 3 from J; bases not matched to a gene: 8. CDR3 protein: CASSLMGQFYTEAFF. CDR3 DNA: TGTGCCAGCAGCCTTATGGGACAGTTCTACACTGAAGCTTTCTTT.

This chain connects TRBV11-3 to TRBJ2-2, with 9 bases lining up with TRBD1. J gave up 3 bases and V 5 bases, and 7 bases lay outside the gene matches. Germline CDR1 SGHNT, CDR2 YENEEA. CDR3 length: 16 amino acids. The CDR3: CASSRRQGVDTGELFF. The CDR3 DNA is TGTGCCAGCAGCCGCCGACAGGGGGTGGACACCGGGGAGCTGTTTTTT.

The chain joins TRBV30 to TRBJ1-4, with D possibly matching TRBD1 (6 bases). This CDR3 comprises 14 residues. Germline loops: CDR1 GTSNPN, CDR2 SVGIG (reference sequence). Trimming took 2 bases from V and 8 from J, leaving 15 bases between them. CDR3 in amino acids: CAWSPRDIGEKLFF. The CDR3 DNA reads TGTGCCTGGAGTCCCCGGGACATTGGGGAAAAACTGTTTTTT.

This clone was detected only a few times. J is TRBJ2-7 and V is TRBV7-6; weak D call: TRBD1 (6 bases). CDR1 SGHVS and CDR2 FNYEAQ come from the germline V gene. This CDR3 is 15 amino acids long. V was trimmed by 5 bases and J by 0 bases, leaving 14 bases between them. CDR3 region: CASSPGHFSSYEQYF. The CDR3 DNA reads TGTGCCAGCAGCCCGGGACATTTTAGCTCCTACGAGCAGTACTTC.

V usage is TRBV5-1 and J usage is TRBJ2-3; 14 bases are shared with TRBD2. V shed 4 bases and J 6 bases; nucleotides not matched to a gene: 4. Germline CDR1 reads SGHRS; CDR2 reads YFSETQ. The CDR3 has 15 residues. The CDR3 is CASSHGLAGGDTQYF. The CDR3, as DNA: TGCGCCAGCAGCCACGGACTAGCGGGAGGTGATACGCAGTATTTT.

This chain connects TRBV24-1 to TRBJ2-3; TRBD1 matches at 8 bases. J lost 6 bases, V lost 4 bases, and 8 bases had no gene match. The CDR3 consists of 15 residues. Germline loops: CDR1 KGHDR, CDR2 SFDVKD. The DNA for the CDR3 is TGTGCCACCAGTGACTCGGACAGGGATGGGGATACGCAGTATTTT. Residues: CATSDSDRDGDTQYF.

This clone has a single count. The chain recombines TRBV16 with TRBJ1-1, with D hard to call. V gave up 4 bases and J gave up 4 bases, with 13 bases separating them. This CDR3 region has 14 residues. Per the germline V gene, CDR1 is KGHSY and CDR2 is FQNENV. The CDR3 loop reads CASSPPPMSTEAFF. The CDR3 nucleotides are TGTGCCAGCAGCCCTCCCCCTATGAGCACTGAAGCTTTCTTT.

The chain joins TRBV11-2 to TRBJ2-7, with 10 bases identical to TRBD2. The CDR3 runs to 14 residues. The V segment lost 4 bases and the J segment 9 bases; nucleotides outside the gene matches: 9. CDR1 is SGHAT and CDR2 is FQNNGV in the germline V gene. The CDR3 protein is CASSSEAGGSRQYF. The CDR3 nucleotides read TGTGCCAGCAGCTCAGAAGCGGGAGGGTCGCGGCAGTACTTC.

This chain uses TRBV10-3 with TRBJ2-2, with 7 bases aligning to TRBD2. Per the germline V gene, CDR1 is ENHRY and CDR2 is SYGVKD. This CDR3 spans 15 amino acids. The V gene end was trimmed by 6 bases and the J gene end by 3 bases; junction bases not matched to a gene: 7. Here the CDR3 DNA reads TGTGCCATCAGATCGGCGGCGGGAGACACCGGGGAGCTGTTTTTT. This gives the protein CAIRSAAGDTGELFF.

The CDR3 DNA follows: TGTGCCAGCAGTTTATATGAGGGCGGGAGCGGGAACAATGAGCAGTTCTTC. It codes for CASSLYEGGSGNNEQFF. The chain carries TRBV27 and TRBJ2-1; 7 bases agree with TRBD2. The CDR3 has 17 residues. The germline CDR1 and CDR2 sequences are MNHEY and SMNVEV (reference sequence). V lost 1 base to trimming and J lost 5 bases; unmatched junction nucleotides: 11.

The chain uses TRBV2 and TRBJ2-1; the match to TRBD1 covers 9 bases. The CDR3 is 14 amino acids. Losses at the gene ends were 5 bases for V and 5 bases for J; bases not matched to a gene: 4. The germline gives CDR1 SNHLY, CDR2 FYNNEI. DNA of the CDR3: TGTGCCAGCAGTATCGGGACAGGGAACAATGAGCAGTTCTTC. Amino acid sequence: CASSIGTGNNEQFF. Filled out from reference TRBV2 and TRBJ2-1, the complete variable domain reads EPEVTQTPSHQVTQMGQEVILRCVPISNHLYFYWYRQILGQKVEFLVSFYNNEISEKSEIFDDQFSVERPDGSNFTLKIRSTKLEDSAMYFCASSIGTGNNEQFFGPGTRLTVL.

The V and J genes are TRBV6-5 and TRBJ2-7, with D unresolved. Between the trimmed V and J ends, which lost 6 bases and 3 bases, there was a span of 6 bases. Germline CDR1 and CDR2: MNHEY and SVGAGI. The CDR3 contains 11 residues. The CDR3 reads CASRRIYEQYF. DNA of the CDR3: TGTGCCAGCAGGCGGATCTACGAGCAGTACTTC.

V and J are TRBV28 and TRBJ1-2; 7 positions agree with TRBD1. CDR3 length: 14 amino acids. The V segment lost 5 bases and the J segment 8 bases; nucleotides outside the gene matches: 11. Germline V lookup: CDR1 MDHEN, CDR2 SYDVKM. CDR3 DNA: TGTGCCAGCAGTAGGACAGGCGGCGCAGGGGGCTACACCTTC. Translated: CASSRTGGAGGYTF.

The chain has TRBV5-4 and TRBJ1-1; 9 nucleotides agree with TRBD1. With 3 bases clipped from V and 4 bases from J, the junction kept 4 bases outside the gene matches. The V gene's germline CDR1 is SGHNT and CDR2 YYREEE (reference sequence). The CDR3 spans 14 residues. The CDR3 spells CASSWGTGITEAFF. For the CDR3, the DNA is TGTGCCAGCAGCTGGGGGACAGGGATCACTGAAGCTTTCTTT.

The chain links TRBV5-3 to TRBJ1-1; the match to TRBD1 covers 7 bases. TRBV5-3 is an ORF; its function is uncertain. This CDR3 contains 14 residues. The V and J ends lost 1 base and 7 bases, in that order; junction bases with no gene match: 7. CDR3 nucleotides: TGTGCCAGAAGCTTGTCCAGGGGGGAGGTTGAAGCTTTCTTT. Translating it yields CARSLSRGEVEAFF.

The chain has TRBV6-6 and TRBJ2-2, with D uncertain. CDR1 and CDR2 from the germline V gene are MNHNY and SVGAGI (reference sequence). This CDR3 region has 11 residues. V dropped 8 bases and J dropped 3 bases, with 4 bases sitting between them. The CDR3 is CASPDTGELFF. CDR3 DNA: TGTGCCAGCCCCGACACCGGGGAGCTGTTTTTT.

The table lists this clone with a few counts. This chain links TRBV6-2 or TRBV6-3 with TRBJ1-1, with D maybe TRBD1 (5 bases). In germline, CDR1 is MNHEY, CDR2 SVGEGT. This CDR3 region has 15 residues. Trimming removed 0 bases at V and 3 bases at J, with 11 bases between. The CDR3, as DNA: TGTGCCAGCAGTTACTCGGGGCAGGCGGACACTGAAGCTTTCTTT. Its protein is CASSYSGQADTEAFF.

The chain is built from TRBV5-4 and TRBJ1-2; D call uncertain. V was cut by 4 bases and J by 6 bases, with 16 bases left in between. The length of the CDR3 is 14 residues. Looked up from germline, CDR1 is SGHNT and CDR2 is YYREEE (reference sequence). CDR3 DNA: TGTGCCAGCAGCCCCTGGGCCCAGACTAATGGCTACACCTTC. Translated, it gives CASSPWAQTNGYTF.

The V and J genes are TRBV30 and TRBJ2-1, with 7 bases that match TRBD2. CDR1 and CDR2 from the germline V gene are GTSNPN and SVGIG (reference sequence). V lost 5 bases and J lost 9; bases outside the gene matches: 7. The length of the CDR3 is 12 residues. The CDR3 is CAWRPGEGEQFF. The CDR3, as DNA: TGTGCCTGGCGCCCCGGGGAGGGTGAGCAGTTCTTC.

This chain joins TRBV12-3 or TRBV12-4 and TRBJ1-3; unclear D gene. V shed 3 bases and J shed 2 bases, with 5 bases lying between them. This CDR3 contains 13 residues. CDR3 sequence (DNA): TGTGCCAGCAGTTTGCGTACTGGAAACACCATATATTTT. It codes for CASSLRTGNTIYF.

V usage is TRBV7-9 and J usage is TRBJ2-7; 11 bases agree with TRBD2. CDR1 and CDR2 (germline): SEHNR, FQNEAQ (reference sequence). With 4 bases clipped from V and 2 bases from J, the junction kept 4 bases outside the gene matches. The CDR3 is made up of 15 amino acids. In DNA, the CDR3 is TGTGCCAGCAGCTCCACTAGCGGGGGCCCCTACGAGCAGTACTTC. Amino acids: CASSSTSGGPYEQYF.

J is TRBJ1-2 and V is TRBV7-3; D gene unclear. There are 14 residues in the CDR3. Germline V gene lookup returns CDR1 SGHTA and CDR2 FQGTGA. The V end lost 2 bases, the J end lost 1 base, and 8 bases lay between the germline ends. The CDR3, as DNA: TGTGCCAGCAGCTTATCGGGAAGTAACTATGGCTACACCTTC. Encoded protein: CASSLSGSNYGYTF.

Remarks on this clone: It may be a read error: a sequence one base away is much more abundant. Other nucleotide sequences from this sample produce the same CDR3. The CDR3 nucleotides are TGTGCCAGCAGCGTGGGGACAGGGGGCGAGCAGTACTTC. Amino acids: CASSVGTGGEQYF. V and J are TRBV9 and TRBJ2-7; 11 bases match TRBD1. The CDR3 has 13 residues. The J segment lost 6 bases and the V segment lost 2 bases, leaving 1 base of the junction unmatched. CDR1 and CDR2 (germline): SGDLS, YYNGEE.

V and J are TRBV5-1 and TRBJ2-1; the D gene is possibly TRBD1 (5 bases). This CDR3 contains 16 residues. From germline, CDR1 is SGHRS and CDR2 YFSETQ. Trimming shortened V by 0 bases and J by 5 bases, and 15 bases separated the two germline ends. CDR3 loop: CASSLGAVGRDNEQFF. The CDR3 DNA is TGCGCCAGCAGCTTGGGGGCGGTTGGCAGGGACAATGAGCAGTTCTTC. Variable domain in full (rest from reference TRBV5-1 and TRBJ2-1): KAGVTQTPRYLIKTRGQQVTLSCSPISGHRSVSWYQQTPGQGLQFLFEYFSETQRNKGNFPGRFSGRQFSNSRSEMNVSTLELGDSALYLCASSLGAVGRDNEQFFGPGTRLTVL.

The chain uses TRBV28 and TRBJ2-7; a possible D gene is TRBD1 (6 bases). The ends were cut back, 6 bases at V and 1 base at J, with 16 bases in the middle. There are 15 residues in the CDR3. The germline V gene has CDR1 MDHEN and CDR2 SYDVKM. CDR3 in amino acids: CASRPGAGESYEQYF. CDR3 sequence (DNA): TGTGCCAGCAGACCAGGGGCAGGGGAGTCCTACGAGCAGTACTTC.

About this clone: Other nucleotide sequences from this sample produce the same CDR3. This sequence joins TRBV5-1 and TRBJ2-2; 7 nucleotides line up with TRBD2. The CDR3 is made up of 16 amino acids. Germline loops: CDR1 SGHRS, CDR2 YFSETQ. Trimming cost V 0 bases and J 1 base; bases outside gene matches: 3. CDR3 sequence: CASSLETGGNTGELFF. The CDR3 DNA reads TGCGCCAGCAGCTTGGAAACGGGAGGGAACACCGGGGAGCTGTTTTTT.

The chain has TRBV27 and TRBJ2-7; TRBD2 aligns across 8 bases. V shed 7 bases and J 5 bases; nucleotides not matched to a gene: 7. This CDR3 is built from 13 residues. Germline CDR1 MNHEY, CDR2 SMNVEV (reference sequence). CDR3 coding DNA: TGTGCCAGCAAGAGACTAGCGAGGGACGAGCAGTACTTC. Its translation is CASKRLARDEQYF.

The chain is built from TRBV6-2 or TRBV6-3 and TRBJ1-1; 7 nucleotides line up with TRBD1. The V and J ends lost 6 bases and 3 bases, in that order; junction bases with no gene match: 4. The CDR3 consists of 13 residues. In germline, CDR1 is MNHEY, CDR2 SVGEGT. The CDR3 spells CASSDGQDTEAFF. The CDR3 nucleotides read TGTGCCAGCAGCGATGGACAGGACACTGAAGCTTTCTTT.